A selection of T cell receptor beta chains follows, all from one sample in a study of blood T cell repertoires in COVID-19. Repertoires were generated with immunoSEQ multiplex PCR, while TCRdb's copy carries only in-frame clones and drops some. The sample contains 95,000 to 100,000 clones, around 92% of which appear only once. Sequencing was done on a sample of peripheral blood. Receptors were obtained from a man aged 45-60 years with active COVID-19. Both conserved end residues are part of each CDR3. A D gene is named only where the DNA matches it firmly. Clone size is stated in some rows and not others, as once, few, many or a class when expanded.

V gene	D gene	clone size	J gene	CDR3 protein	CDR3 DNA
TRBV16	.	.	TRBJ1-2	CASSHEAYGYTF	TGTGCCAGCAGCCATGAGGCCTATGGCTACACCTTC
TRBV5-6	.	once	TRBJ1-1	CASSPGTSRGAFF	TGTGCCAGCAGCCCCGGGACAAGTCGAGGAGCTTTCTTT
TRBV24-1	.	.	TRBJ1-4	CATSDRYAGGEKLFF	TGTGCCACCAGTGATCGTTATGCAGGTGGTGAAAAACTGTTTTTT
TRBV4-2	TRBD2	.	TRBJ2-3	CASSQDGASGSVTDTQYF	TGTGCCAGCAGCCAAGATGGCGCTAGCGGGAGTGTCACAGATACGCAGTATTTT
TRBV5-1	.	.	TRBJ2-2	CASGLQGTGELFF	TGCGCCAGCGGACTACAGGGGACCGGGGAGCTGTTTTTT
TRBV11-2	.	.	TRBJ2-3	CASSPQVSTDTQYF	TGTGCCAGCAGCCCCCAGGTCAGCACAGATACGCAGTATTTT
TRBV2	.	once	TRBJ2-4	CASRVAVQNIQYF	TGTGCCAGCAGGGTAGCGGTTCAAAACATTCAGTACTTC
TRBV11-2	TRBD2	.	TRBJ2-1	CASSSLAGPRGDEQFF	TGTGCCAGCAGCTCTCTAGCGGGACCTAGGGGCGATGAGCAGTTCTTC
TRBV28	TRBD1	.	TRBJ1-5	CASSSIGTVYSNQPQHF	TGTGCCAGCAGTTCCATCGGGACAGTCTATAGCAATCAGCCCCAGCATTTT
TRBV5-1	.	.	TRBJ1-2	CASQGEGSNYGYTF	TGCGCCAGTCAAGGAGAGGGATCAAACTATGGCTACACCTTC
TRBV5-1	.	.	TRBJ2-5	CASSLGPGETQYF	TGCGCCAGCAGCTTGGGCCCAGGGGAGACCCAGTACTTC
TRBV5-1	TRBD2	.	TRBJ2-3	CASSPISSGSTDTQYF	TGCGCCAGCAGCCCTATTTCTAGCGGGAGCACAGATACGCAGTATTTT
TRBV9	TRBD1	.	TRBJ2-2	CASSVGQGNTGELFF	TGTGCCAGCAGCGTAGGACAGGGGAACACCGGGGAGCTGTTTTTT
TRBV24-1	.	.	TRBJ2-5	CATSYLKETQYF	TGTGCCACCAGTTACCTAAAAGAGACCCAGTACTTC
TRBV19	TRBD2	.	TRBJ2-3	CASSGTSGNTDTQYF	TGTGCCAGTAGCGGGACTAGCGGGAACACAGATACGCAGTATTTT
TRBV28	TRBD1	.	TRBJ2-7	CASSFLRRDSGYEQYF	TGTGCCAGCAGTTTCTTACGCCGGGACAGCGGCTACGAGCAGTACTTC
TRBV27	TRBD1	.	TRBJ2-7	CASSLGQGPDEQYF	TGTGCCAGCAGTCTCGGACAGGGTCCCGACGAGCAGTACTTC
TRBV24-1	TRBD2	.	TRBJ2-3	CATSDTSGMFTDTQYF	TGTGCCACCAGTGATACTAGCGGGATGTTCACAGATACGCAGTATTTT
TRBV7-3	.	.	TRBJ1-5	CASSLTQGNQPQHF	TGTGCCAGCAGCTTGACACAGGGAAATCAGCCCCAGCATTTT
TRBV27	.	.	TRBJ2-1	CASSLSGPLAPYNEQFF	TGTGCCAGCAGTTTATCCGGTCCGCTAGCCCCCTACAATGAGCAGTTCTTC
TRBV25-1	.	.	TRBJ1-2	CASSEMGPVNYGYTF	TGTGCCAGCAGTGAAATGGGCCCCGTTAACTATGGCTACACCTTC
TRBV28	TRBD1	few	TRBJ1-5	CASSPPGQISNQPQHF	TGTGCCAGCAGTCCCCCGGGACAGATTAGCAATCAGCCCCAGCATTTT
TRBV19	.	.	TRBJ1-1	CASSRRTQGNAEAFF	TGTGCCAGTAGCCGTCGAACACAGGGTAACGCTGAAGCTTTCTTT
TRBV5-4	.	.	TRBJ1-1	CASSLAGILHTEAFF	TGTGCCAGCAGCTTGGCCGGGATTTTGCACACTGAAGCTTTCTTT
TRBV11-2	.	.	TRBJ2-1	CASSYGDNNEQFF	TGTGCCAGCAGCTACGGCGACAACAATGAGCAGTTCTTC
TRBV6-5	.	.	TRBJ2-7	CASRSGGTYEQYF	TGTGCCAGCAGGTCCGGGGGAACCTACGAGCAGTACTTC
TRBV6-4	.	.	TRBJ1-2	CARHPGHPGDYGYTF	TGTGCCCGGCACCCTGGGCACCCAGGCGACTATGGCTACACCTTC
TRBV6-5	TRBD2	.	TRBJ2-1	CASSFPGGREQFF	TGTGCCAGCAGTTTCCCGGGGGGACGGGAGCAGTTCTTC
TRBV28	TRBD2	.	TRBJ2-1	CASSPGRTSGSNEQFF	TGTGCCAGCAGTCCCGGGCGGACTAGCGGGAGCAATGAGCAGTTCTTC
TRBV7-9	.	.	TRBJ1-6	CASSLGGGGRLGSPLHF	TGTGCCAGCAGCCTAGGCGGCGGGGGGCGCTTGGGTTCACCCCTCCACTTT
TRBV13	.	.	TRBJ2-1	CASSSWTFPYNEQFF	TGTGCCAGCAGCTCGTGGACTTTCCCCTACAATGAGCAGTTCTTC
TRBV30	.	.	TRBJ2-1	CAWGLVNEQFF	TGTGCCTGGGGACTCGTGAATGAGCAGTTCTTC
TRBV19	.	.	TRBJ1-2	CASTPGGGYGYTF	TGTGCCAGTACCCCTGGGGGGGGCTATGGCTACACCTTC
TRBV11-3	.	.	TRBJ2-3	CASSLEGGVNTQYF	TGTGCCAGCAGCTTAGAGGGCGGGGTGAATACGCAGTATTTT
TRBV12-3/TRBV12-4	.	.	TRBJ2-7	CASSQGSYEQYF	TGTGCCAGCAGCCAGGGGTCCTACGAGCAGTACTTC
TRBV7-6	TRBD2	.	TRBJ2-7	CASSLGGAGAVFEQYF	TGTGCCAGCAGCCTAGGGGGAGCGGGAGCCGTTTTCGAGCAGTACTTC
TRBV10-3	.	.	TRBJ2-6	CATKIGDTVVSGANVLTF	TGTGCCACCAAAATCGGGGACACTGTAGTCTCTGGGGCCAACGTCCTGACTTTC
TRBV7-9	.	.	TRBJ1-5	CASSLVSGGGNQPQHF	TGTGCCAGCAGCTTAGTTTCGGGGGGCGGCAATCAGCCCCAGCATTTT
TRBV30	TRBD1	few	TRBJ1-5	CAWSATGDGQPQHF	TGTGCCTGGAGTGCAACAGGGGACGGTCAGCCCCAGCATTTT
TRBV7-7	TRBD2	.	TRBJ2-2	CASSTTPEAGTFWELFF	TGTGCTAGCAGCACGACCCCGGAAGCGGGAACTTTCTGGGAGCTGTTTTTT
TRBV19	.	.	TRBJ1-1	CASTRDTSNTEAFF	TGTGCCAGTACCAGGGACACCTCGAACACTGAAGCTTTCTTT